A selection of T cell receptor beta chains follows, all from one sample in a study of preoperative IRX-2 immunotherapy in early breast cancer. Profiled with immunoSEQ multiplex PCR; TCRdb holds only in-frame clones, not every one. Among 25,000 to 30,000 clones listed, 75% to 85% were seen once. Sequenced here: lymph node tissue, sampled after IRX-2 immunotherapy. These receptor sequences come from a human donor with breast cancer. Each CDR3 is given with its conserved first and last residue. A D gene is named only where the DNA matches it firmly. The listing skips clone size in some rows; elsewhere it reads once, few, many or a size class.

v_call	cdr3_length	d_call	j_call	clone_size	cdr3_nt	cdr3_aa
TRBV28	12	-	TRBJ2-5	-	TGTGCCAGCAGTTCAGTTCAAGAGACCCAGTACTTC	CASSSVQETQYF
TRBV28	13	-	TRBJ1-5	-	TGTGCCAGTTTAGTAAGGGCGGGCCAGCCCCAGCATTTT	CASLVRAGQPQHF
TRBV19	16	-	TRBJ2-4	-	TGTGCCAGTAGTATTTGGGGGCCAAGGGCCAAAAACATTCAGTACTTC	CASSIWGPRAKNIQYF
TRBV11-3	14	-	TRBJ1-5	-	TGTGCCAGCAGTAACCGGGAGCGCAATCAGCCCCAGCATTTT	CASSNRERNQPQHF
TRBV4-1	17	-	TRBJ2-7	few	TGCGCCAGCAGCCAAGATGGAGCAGGTACGAACCTGTACGAGCAGTACTTC	CASSQDGAGTNLYEQYF
TRBV28	13	-	TRBJ1-2	-	TGTGCCAGCAGGGGGGCAGGTTCTGATGGCTACACCTTC	CASRGAGSDGYTF
TRBV19	14	TRBD1	TRBJ1-1	few	TGTGCCAGTAGTACCCGGACAGGGGTGGCTGAAGCTTTCTTT	CASSTRTGVAEAFF
TRBV11-3	14	TRBD1	TRBJ1-3	once	TGTGCCAGCAGCCTACAGGGGTCTGGAAACACCATATATTTT	CASSLQGSGNTIYF
TRBV6-8	13	-	TRBJ1-1	-	TGTGCCAGCAGCCTCGAACGTGGGCAAGGAGCTTTCTTT	CASSLERGQGAFF
TRBV6-8	13	-	TRBJ2-7	once	TGTGCCAGCAGTGATATGAGCTCCTACGAGCAGTACTTC	CASSDMSSYEQYF
TRBV19	14	-	TRBJ2-5	-	TGTGCCAGTAGTAAGAGACAGGACCAAGAGACCCAGTACTTC	CASSKRQDQETQYF
TRBV11-3	14	-	TRBJ1-3	-	TGTGCCAGCAGCCTCGGGACCGTTGGAAACACCATATATTTT	CASSLGTVGNTIYF
TRBV19	13	-	TRBJ2-5	once	TGTGCCAGTAGCAGAGCGCCCCAAGAGACCCAGTACTTC	CASSRAPQETQYF
TRBV29-1	13	-	TRBJ1-1	-	TGCAGCGTAACCGGGACCCTGAACACTGAAGCTTTCTTT	CSVTGTLNTEAFF
TRBV10-1	16	TRBD2	TRBJ2-1	-	TGCGCCAGCAGTTCACACGGGACTAGCGGGGGGGATGAGCAGTTCTTC	CASSSHGTSGGDEQFF
TRBV19	15	-	TRBJ1-3	-	TGTGCCAGTAGTCCCACCGCGCAGGGATTTGGCACCATATATTTT	CASSPTAQGFGTIYF
TRBV11-3	15	TRBD2	TRBJ2-7	-	TGTGCCAGCAGCTTCCGGGGGGTCGGCTCCTACGAGCAGTACTTC	CASSFRGVGSYEQYF
TRBV29-1	13	-	TRBJ1-1	-	TGCAGCGTGGCAGGAGCCCCGAACACTGAAGCTTTCTTT	CSVAGAPNTEAFF
TRBV6-8	14	-	TRBJ2-3	-	TGTGCCAGCAGTTACTCGCGCAGGGCAGATACGCAGTATTTT	CASSYSRRADTQYF
TRBV6-8	13	-	TRBJ1-4	-	TGTGCCGGCTCACAGAAGGATAATGAAAAACTGTTTTTT	CAGSQKDNEKLFF
TRBV5-1	15	TRBD1	TRBJ1-2	once	TGCGCCAGCAGCTTGGGGACAGGCACTAACTATGGCTACACCTTC	CASSLGTGTNYGYTF
TRBV11-3	16	-	TRBJ2-3	medium-sized	TGTGCCAGCAGCTACCCCTGGCCCGGGGGCACAGATACGCAGTATTTT	CASSYPWPGGTDTQYF
TRBV29-1	13	-	TRBJ1-5	once	TGCAGCGTTGTAGAAAGGGGGTTTGCGCCCCAGCATTTT	CSVVERGFAPQHF
TRBV30	15	-	TRBJ1-1	-	TGTGCCTGGAGAGGGATCGGGGTAGGGTACACTGAAGCTTTCTTT	CAWRGIGVGYTEAFF
TRBV5-1	16	TRBD1	TRBJ1-2	once	TGCGCCAGCAGCCAAGATCCCAGGGGGCTGTTGTATGGCTACACCTTC	CASSQDPRGLLYGYTF
TRBV19	14	TRBD1	TRBJ1-2	-	TGTGCCAGTAGTATCCTACAGGGGGTGAGTGGCTACACCTTC	CASSILQGVSGYTF
TRBV6-8	20	-	TRBJ1-3	-	TGTGCCAGCAGTTACTCGTTGAGCATCAGCAGCTCATTCTCTGGAAACACCATATATTTT	CASSYSLSISSSFSGNTIYF
TRBV25-1	15	-	TRBJ1-5	-	TGTGCCAGCAGTGGTCGGGGATCAGTCAATCAGCCCCAGCATTTT	CASSGRGSVNQPQHF
TRBV15	15	-	TRBJ2-2	-	TGTGCCACCAGCAGAGGTGATTCGAACACCGGGGAGCTGTTTTTT	CATSRGDSNTGELFF
TRBV19	13	-	TRBJ1-2	-	TGTGCCAGTAGTCCCAACCGGATTTTTGGCTACACCTTC	CASSPNRIFGYTF
TRBV19	12	-	TRBJ1-2	once	TGTGCCAGTAGTATAACCTCTGGTGGCTACACCTTC	CASSITSGGYTF
TRBV6-8	14	-	TRBJ1-3	few	TGTGCCAGCAGTGGGTCCCATCTAGGAAACACCATATATTTT	CASSGSHLGNTIYF
TRBV7-7	14	TRBD1	TRBJ1-2	-	TGTGCCAGCAGCCCCCGACAGGGGGTTGGTGGCTACACCTTC	CASSPRQGVGGYTF
TRBV19	17	-	TRBJ1-6	-	TGTGCCAGTAGTAGATCGGACGTAAGCTCCTATAATTCACCCCTCCACTTT	CASSRSDVSSYNSPLHF
TRBV30	12	-	TRBJ2-5	-	TGTGCCTGGAGTGTTGCAGGGGAGACCCAGTACTTC	CAWSVAGETQYF
TRBV6-8	16	-	TRBJ2-4	-	TGTGCCAGCAGTTACTCTGCGGGGAGGGCCAAAAACATTCAGTACTTC	CASSYSAGRAKNIQYF
TRBV19	17	-	TRBJ1-5	-	TGTGCCAATAGTAGGGGCCTCCTAACCGTCAGCAATCAGCCCCAGCATTTT	CANSRGLLTVSNQPQHF
TRBV28	14	TRBD1	TRBJ1-1	few	TGTGCCAGCAGTTCTGGACAGGGGACGAAGGGAGCTTTCTTT	CASSSGQGTKGAFF
TRBV18	13	-	TRBJ1-3	-	TGTGCCAGCTCACCGGAGTCTGGAAACACCATATATTTT	CASSPESGNTIYF
TRBV28	16	-	TRBJ1-5	-	TGTGCCAGCAGTTTAGGAGGCTACAGGGTAAATCAGCCCCAGCATTTT	CASSLGGYRVNQPQHF
TRBV5-1	15	TRBD1	TRBJ1-4	once	TGCGCCAGCAGCTTGGGACAGGGTACTAATGAAAAACTGTTTTTT	CASSLGQGTNEKLFF
TRBV28	14	-	TRBJ2-1	once	TGTGCCAGCAGCTCCACCCTTGGCTACAATGAGCAGTTCTTC	CASSSTLGYNEQFF
TRBV7-5	15	-	TRBJ2-2	once	TGTGCCAGCAGGACTAGCGGGGGTAGTGCCGGGGAGCTGTTTTTT	CASRTSGGSAGELFF
TRBV6-8	14	-	TRBJ2-2	-	TGTGCCAGTACCGGGACACTGAACACCGGGGAGCTGTTTTTT	CASTGTLNTGELFF
TRBV28	15	TRBD1	TRBJ1-2	-	TGTGCCAGCGGCTTACAGGGGCCCCTTTCCTATGGCTACACCTTC	CASGLQGPLSYGYTF
TRBV6-8	14	-	TRBJ1-1	-	TGTGCCAGCAGTTACTTCGCATCCGACACTGAAGCTTTCTTT	CASSYFASDTEAFF
TRBV30	15	-	TRBJ2-3	-	TGTGCCTGGAGTGTAAGGGGGGCTCTGTCAGATACGCAGTATTTT	CAWSVRGALSDTQYF
TRBV28	17	-	TRBJ2-1	-	TGTGCCAGCAGTTCTCTAGGCCCCGGCAGCTCCTACAATGAGCAGTTCTTC	CASSSLGPGSSYNEQFF
TRBV15	14	-	TRBJ1-3	few	TGTGCCACCAGCAGAGGCAGCTCTGGAAACACCATATATTTT	CATSRGSSGNTIYF
TRBV18	16	-	TRBJ1-1	-	TGTGCCAGCTCACCAAGTGTTGGGGCACGAGGGACTGAAGCTTTCTTT	CASSPSVGARGTEAFF
TRBV18	16	TRBD2	TRBJ2-5	-	TGTGCCAGCTCACCGACTAGCGGGGGGGCACGAGAGACCCAGTACTTC	CASSPTSGGARETQYF
TRBV6-1	14	-	TRBJ2-1	-	TGTGCCAGCAGTGAAAGTACAGGCCGGAATGAGCAGTTCTTC	CASSESTGRNEQFF
TRBV19	17	TRBD1	TRBJ1-2	-	TGTGCCAGTAGTATAAGAGGACAGGGGCTCACTAACTATGGCTACACCTTC	CASSIRGQGLTNYGYTF
TRBV19	16	-	TRBJ1-6	-	TGTGCCAGTAGTATAGCCAGGGTCCCCTATAATTCACCCCTCCACTTT	CASSIARVPYNSPLHF
TRBV6-8	19	-	TRBJ2-3	-	TGTGCCAGTCTCCGGGGCGGTGGCCGGAGGGCAGGGGACACAGATACGCAGTATTTT	CASLRGGGRRAGDTDTQYF
TRBV19	15	-	TRBJ1-5	-	TGTGCCAGTACTCGGGGGCCTAATAGCAATCAGCCCCAGCATTTT	CASTRGPNSNQPQHF
TRBV5-1	16	TRBD1	TRBJ2-1	-	TGCGCCAGCAGCGCTAGAACGACAGGGACCTACAATGAGCAGTTCTTC	CASSARTTGTYNEQFF
TRBV5-1	15	-	TRBJ2-5	-	TGCGCCAGCAGCTTGCTGGGGACGCGACAAGAGACCCAGTACTTC	CASSLLGTRQETQYF
TRBV28	15	TRBD1	TRBJ1-6	-	TGTGCCAGCAGTTTAGACAGGGGAGTGATTTCACCCCTCCACTTT	CASSLDRGVISPLHF
TRBV19	13	-	TRBJ1-2	-	TGTGCCAGTAGTATAGAACAGTACTATGGCTACACCTTC	CASSIEQYYGYTF